The 14 T cell receptor beta chains given below trace back to one sample, sequenced in a study of shared clonotypes between healthy human individuals. Measured with immunoSEQ multiplex PCR; TCRdb has only the in-frame clones, and not every one. The table lists more than 850,000 clones, about 84% of them singletons. Sequenced input: memory CD4+ T cells from PBMCs. Subset in this sample: CD45RA-negative fraction. The receptors stem from a man aged 18-30 years in good health. Some clones in this sample may be carry-over from other donors' samples.

The chain carries TRBV30 and TRBJ2-5; possible D gene TRBD1, 6 bases. Germline CDR1 and CDR2: GTSNPN and SVGIG (reference sequence). The length of the CDR3 is 17 residues. Deletions cut 0 bases from V and 6 bases from J, with 23 bases between. The CDR3 loop reads CAWSVGSLGAKAKTQYF. CDR3 bases: TGTGCCTGGAGTGTAGGGAGTTTGGGGGCTAAAGCAAAGACCCAGTACTTC.

Concerning this clone: Given a much more abundant clone one base away, this may be a read error. The same CDR3 can be traced to other DNA sequences in this sample. V and J are TRBV18 and TRBJ2-1; 9 bases are shared with TRBD1. Per germline, CDR1 KGHSH and CDR2 LQKENI. Trimming at V came to 2 bases and at J to 2 bases, leaving 1 base not matched to a gene. The CDR3 extends over 15 amino acids. As DNA, the CDR3 is TGTGCCAGCTCACCAAGACAGGGGGCCTACAATGAGCAGTTCTTC. This translates into CASSPRQGAYNEQFF.

CDR3 loop: CASVFGGPQPQHF. CDR3 bases: TGTGCCAGCGTGTTCGGGGGGCCCCAGCCCCAGCATTTT. The chain carries TRBV6-8 and TRBJ1-5; TRBD1 might be the D (6 bases). This CDR3 region has 13 residues. V dropped 8 bases and J dropped 7 bases, with 15 bases sitting between them. Germline V CDR1 and CDR2: MNHGY, SAAAGT.

This sequence joins TRBV5-1 and TRBJ2-3, with TRBD1 matching over 10 bases. The length of the CDR3 is 16 residues. Trimming cost V 4 bases and J 3 bases; bases outside gene matches: 8. CDR1 and CDR2 from the germline V gene are SGHRS and YFSETQ. This CDR3 reads CASSPTGQGVTDTQYF. CDR3 in DNA: TGCGCCAGCAGCCCGACCGGACAGGGGGTGACAGATACGCAGTATTTT.

V is TRBV7-9 and J is TRBJ1-1; D unclear. Germline CDR1 SEHNR, CDR2 FQNEAQ (reference sequence). Between the trimmed V and J ends, which lost 2 bases and 6 bases, there was a span of 10 bases. The CDR3 length is 13 residues. The CDR3 reads CASSLLGIAEAFF. CDR3 bases: TGTGCCAGCAGCTTACTAGGGATCGCTGAAGCTTTCTTT.

The chain is built from TRBV28 and TRBJ1-4, with D possibly matching TRBD1 (5 bases). The CDR3 sequence is 15 residues long. Germline V lookup: CDR1 MDHEN, CDR2 SYDVKM. Trimming removed 3 bases from V and 8 bases from J, with 16 bases in between. The CDR3 region is CASSFPGTSGEKLFF. The CDR3 DNA is TGTGCCAGCAGTTTCCCCGGGACCTCTGGGGAAAAACTGTTTTTT.

This clone was seen at least ten times. V and J are TRBV7-9 and TRBJ2-5; TRBD2 aligns across 15 bases. The J segment lost 3 bases and the V segment lost 1 base, leaving 9 bases of the junction unmatched. Looked up from germline, CDR1 is SEHNR and CDR2 is FQNEAQ (reference sequence). The CDR3 spans 19 residues. The CDR3 nucleotides are TGTGCCAGCAGCTTAGGCTGGACTAGCGGGAGGGCGCCCAAAGAGACCCAGTACTTC. Its translation: CASSLGWTSGRAPKETQYF.

This clone turned up a few times. The CDR3 sequence: CASSLSGTGTQPQHF. CDR3 nucleotide sequence: TGTGCCAGCAGCCTATCCGGGACAGGGACTCAGCCCCAGCATTTT. The chain recombines TRBV7-9 with TRBJ1-5; TRBD1 aligns across 9 bases. The length of the CDR3 is 15 residues. The ends lost 5 bases at V and 6 bases at J; junction bases unmatched: 8. Germline V gene lookup returns CDR1 SEHNR and CDR2 FQNEAQ (reference sequence).

This clone was observed a few times. The rearrangement uses TRBV5-4 and TRBJ1-2; 7 nucleotides line up with TRBD1. CDR3 length equals 12 residues. Trimming removed 0 bases from V and 11 bases from J; junction bases left unmatched: 4. Germline CDR1 reads SGHNT; CDR2 reads YYREEE (reference sequence). CDR3 amino acids: CASSLDRGRYTF. The CDR3, as DNA: TGTGCCAGCAGCTTGGACAGGGGCCGGTACACCTTC.

The CDR3 reads CASDHGGEQFF. Here the CDR3 DNA reads TGCGCCAGCGACCATGGCGGGGAGCAGTTCTTC. The genes are TRBV5-1 and TRBJ2-1; D is perhaps TRBD2 (5 bases). CDR3 size: 11 residues. From germline, CDR1 is SGHRS and CDR2 YFSETQ. Trimming left V 7 bases short and J 10 bases short, with 12 bases between. Variable domain in full (rest from reference TRBV5-1 and TRBJ2-1): KAGVTQTPRYLIKTRGQQVTLSCSPISGHRSVSWYQQTPGQGLQFLFEYFSETQRNKGNFPGRFSGRQFSNSRSEMNVSTLELGDSALYLCASDHGGEQFFGPGTRLTVL.

The rearrangement joins TRBV28 to TRBJ2-7; D ambiguous. The germline CDR1 and CDR2 sequences are MDHEN and SYDVKM. V lost 6 bases, J lost 0 bases, and 12 bases lay in between. There are 14 residues in the CDR3. DNA of the CDR3: TGTGCCAGCAGCCTTACAGTTTTCTCCTACGAGCAGTACTTC. It codes for CASSLTVFSYEQYF. The variable domain in full, with the rest retrieved from reference TRBV28 and TRBJ2-7, is DVKVTQSSRYLVKRTGEKVFLECVQDMDHENMFWYRQDPGLGLRLIYFSYDVKMKEKGDIPEGYSVSREKKERFSLILESASTNQTSMYLCASSLTVFSYEQYFGPGTRLTVT.

The V and J genes are TRBV15 and TRBJ2-3; D may be TRBD1 or TRBD2 (7 bases each). CDR1 LNHNV and CDR2 YYDKDF come from the germline V gene (reference sequence). Trimming removed 1 base from V and 8 bases from J, with 19 bases in between. The CDR3 has 16 residues. The CDR3 region is CATSRGGGLAATTQYF. CDR3 nucleotide sequence: TGTGCCACCAGCAGAGGAGGGGGCCTAGCGGCAACTACGCAGTATTTT.

The CDR3 nucleotides read TGTGCCAGCAGCTCTAAAAACACCGGGGAGCTGTTTTTT. Residues: CASSSKNTGELFF. J is TRBJ2-2 and V is TRBV7-2; D is undetermined. The germline gives CDR1 SGHTA, CDR2 FQGNSA. The CDR3 has 13 residues. V was pared by 4 bases and J by 2 bases, with 5 bases between.

The chain employs TRBV7-9 and TRBJ2-2, with 9 bases that match TRBD1. V was clipped by 4 bases and J by 6 bases; unmatched bases: 9. The CDR3 covers 16 residues. CDR1 is SEHNR, CDR2 FQNEAQ, per germline (reference sequence). The CDR3 is CASSSRDRVKAGELFF. CDR3 DNA sequence: TGTGCCAGCAGCTCCCGGGACAGGGTAAAGGCCGGGGAGCTGTTTTTT.